The sequence of this T cell receptor beta chain was determined in a study of early T cells in non-severe SARS-CoV-2 infection. Per germline, CDR1 SGHTA and CDR2 FQGTGA. CDR3 length equals 14 residues. The ends were cut back, 6 bases at V and 4 bases at J, with 14 bases in the middle. Attachment of unique molecular identifiers to individual cDNA molecules was performed. TCRdb used MiXCR to reprocess the 5' RACE reads, holding one entry per CDR3 protein. The sample has 50,000 to 60,000 distinct CDR3 sequences, approximately 11% seen once. This clonotype showed up many times. The sequenced sample consisted of whole blood. The source is an adult who was a healthcare worker with PCR-confirmed SARS-CoV-2 infection or an uninfected control (not recorded which). This chain joins TRBV7-3 and TRBJ2-3; TRBD2 might be the D (6 bases). The CDR3 region is CASSRTGSSDTQYF. The CDR3 region has the DNA TGTGCCAGCAGTCGTACCGGGAGTTCAGATACGCAGTATTTT.